This TCR beta chain was obtained from a study of early T cells in non-severe SARS-CoV-2 infection. Study in general: Chains were not paired, and sequencing was done on bulk RNA from unsorted whole blood.

This clonotype has a count of ten or more. Its antigen is undetermined. cDNA molecules, individually, were tagged with unique molecular identifiers. Each CDR3 protein is one row after TCRdb ran MiXCR on the 5' RACE reads. Of approximately 77,000 distinct CDR3 sequences listed, about 5% are singletons. Trimming cost V 0 bases and J 1 base, with 9 bases left between them. The CDR3 extends over 15 amino acids. Regarding the study as a whole: The matching step, a VDJdb search, favored anti-spike CD8 responses and missed private and CD4 specificities.

This chain joins TRBV12-3 or TRBV12-4 and TRBJ1-2, with D possibly being TRBD1 (6 bases). The TCR comes from an adult who was a healthcare worker with PCR-confirmed SARS-CoV-2 infection or an uninfected control (not recorded which). Sequenced here: whole blood, sampled at baseline. CDR3 nucleotides: TGTGCCAGCAGTTTAGCCCGGACAGTTAACTATGGCTACACCTTC. As protein: CASSLARTVNYGYTF.